Presented here are 32 T cell receptor beta chains from one specimen sequenced in a study of blood T cell repertoires in COVID-19 (dated by TCRdb to the early 2020s). The library was made by the immunoSEQ multiplex PCR assay. This is the immuneACCESS table as TCRdb keeps it, with only in-frame sequences that have V and J called. A part of the clones is gone; compared with another copy, unresolved V genes explain less than half, and the rest is unexplained. Across this sample there are roughly 100,000 clones, with about 79% seen only once. The ten top clones hold 2.5% to 4% of the sample. The sample consisted of peripheral blood. These receptors were taken from a woman older than 75 with active or convalescent COVID-19.

The chain combines TRBV20-1 with TRBJ2-7; no reliable D call. The CDR3 consists of 15 residues. The V gene lost 3 bases and the J gene lost 7 bases, with 22 bases spanning the gap. Germline lookup yields CDR1 DFQATT and CDR2 SNEGSKA (reference sequence). The CDR3 nucleotides are TGCAGTGCTAGTGAATCTCTAAGTTCTACGTTGGAGCAGTACTTC. This gives the protein CSASESLSSTLEQYF.

Only one count was recorded for this clone. The chain employs TRBV20-1 and TRBJ1-2; TRBD1 is a possible D gene (6 bases). CDR3 length equals 12 residues. V was clipped by 3 bases and J by 4 bases, with 9 bases between them. The germline gives CDR1 DFQATT, CDR2 SNEGSKA (reference sequence). CDR3 residues: CSASPDSYGYTF. The CDR3, as DNA: TGCAGTGCTAGTCCGGACAGCTATGGCTACACCTTC.

In its sample, this clone was seen a few times. This CDR3 reads CASSWAGYEQYF. The CDR3 bases are TGTGCCAGCAGTTGGGCAGGGTACGAGCAGTACTTC. V is TRBV28 and J is TRBJ2-7, with D possibly being TRBD1 (5 bases). The CDR3 is made up of 12 amino acids. The V end lost 4 bases, the J end lost 4 bases, and 8 bases lay between the germline ends. The germline V gene has CDR1 MDHEN and CDR2 SYDVKM.

The J gene is TRBJ1-2, the V gene TRBV19; D is possibly TRBD1 (5 bases). This CDR3 is 12 amino acids long. The germline gives CDR1 LNHDA, CDR2 SQIVND (reference sequence). With 3 bases removed from V and 8 bases from J, the gap between germline ends came to 10 bases. CDR3 protein: CASSIGQGGYTF. The CDR3 nucleotides read TGTGCCAGTAGTATCGGTCAGGGCGGCTACACCTTC.

This chain joins TRBV6-4 and TRBJ1-2; TRBD1 matches 7 bases. Losses at the gene ends were 3 bases for V and 4 bases for J; bases not matched to a gene: 14. Germline V CDR1 and CDR2: MRHNA, SNTAGT. CDR3 length equals 17 residues. For the CDR3, the DNA is TGTGCCAGCAGTGATCGGATCAACAGGGGTGGTTTCTATGGCTACACCTTC. This gives the protein CASSDRINRGGFYGYTF.

For the CDR3, the DNA is TGTGCCAGCAGCTTAGGACAGCACACTGAAGCTTTCTTT. Residues: CASSLGQHTEAFF. The chain links TRBV7-6 to TRBJ1-1, with D possibly being TRBD1 (5 bases). CDR1 and CDR2 (germline): SGHVS, FNYEAQ. The CDR3 is 13 amino acids. Deletions cut 1 base from V and 3 bases from J, with 6 bases between.

The chain recombines TRBV19 with TRBJ1-5; the D is unclear. The V gene lost 3 bases and the J gene lost 6 bases, with 12 bases spanning the gap. Germline V gene sequence: CDR1 LNHDA, CDR2 SQIVND (reference sequence). The CDR3 is 14 residues long. In DNA form, the CDR3 reads TGTGCCAGTAGTATCGGGGAAGTTTTTCAGCCCCAGCATTTT. This translates into CASSIGEVFQPQHF.

The V gene is TRBV10-3, the J gene TRBJ1-1; 8 nucleotides line up with TRBD1. CDR1 is ENHRY and CDR2 is SYGVKD in the germline V gene. CDR3 length: 14 amino acids. With 4 bases clipped from V and 4 bases from J, the junction kept 5 bases outside the gene matches. The CDR3 reads CAISAGGGGTEAFF. CDR3 nucleotide sequence: TGTGCCATCAGTGCAGGGGGCGGGGGCACTGAAGCTTTCTTT.

The V and J genes are TRBV12-3 or TRBV12-4 and TRBJ1-5; D remains ambiguous. The ends were cut back, 9 bases at V and 8 bases at J, with 14 bases in the middle. This CDR3 has 12 residues. DNA of the CDR3: TGTGCCAGTGCCCGGGAAATGGAGCCCCAGCATTTT. This translates into CASAREMEPQHF.

There are a few counts of this clone. The rearrangement joins TRBV7-2 to TRBJ2-4, with TRBD1 matching over 7 bases. Germline-derived CDR1 and CDR2 are SGHTA and FQGNSA. CDR3 size: 13 residues. The V and J ends lost 4 bases and 5 bases, in that order; junction bases with no gene match: 2. This chain's CDR3 is CASSSGQQNIQYF. In DNA, the CDR3 is TGTGCCAGCAGCTCGGGACAGCAAAACATTCAGTACTTC.

The chain links TRBV7-6 to TRBJ2-1, with TRBD2 as a possible D gene (5 bases). Trimming took 2 bases from V and 7 from J, leaving 27 bases between them. The germline V gene encodes CDR1 SGHVS and CDR2 FNYEAQ. The CDR3 covers 19 residues. The CDR3 protein is CASSLSSFRPSGGGNEQFF. DNA of the CDR3: TGTGCCAGCAGCTTATCTTCTTTTCGCCCGAGCGGAGGCGGGAATGAGCAGTTCTTC.

The CDR3 is CASSLEDGGNEKLFF. In DNA, the CDR3 is TGTGCCAGCTCACTAGAGGACGGAGGGAATGAAAAACTGTTTTTT. This chain uses TRBV18 with TRBJ1-4; D is unclear. The CDR3 covers 15 residues. Germline CDR1 KGHSH, CDR2 LQKENI. V dropped 4 bases and J dropped 5 bases, with 14 bases sitting between them. Complete variable domain (other parts from reference TRBV18 and TRBJ1-4): NAGVMQNPRHLVRRRGQEARLRCSPMKGHSHVYWYRQLPEEGLKFMVYLQKENIIDESGMPKERFSAEFPKEGPSILRIQQVVRGDSAAYFCASSLEDGGNEKLFFGSGTQLSVL.

The chain links TRBV13 to TRBJ2-7, with a possible D match to TRBD1 (5 bases). V was shortened by 2 bases and J by 9 bases, with 17 bases between the two germline ends. The CDR3 totals 14 residues. Germline V lookup: CDR1 PRHDT, CDR2 FYEKMQ (reference sequence). The CDR3 spells CASSLSRDVRGQYF. The CDR3, as DNA: TGTGCCAGCAGCTTATCCAGGGATGTACGAGGGCAGTACTTC.

For this clone: One end of the junction is discordant with germline, which a read error may explain. The rearrangement links TRBV11-2 to TRBJ1-1; the D is unclear. The germline V gene encodes CDR1 SGHAT and CDR2 FQNNGV. The length of the CDR3 is 11 residues. The DNA for the CDR3 is TGTGCCAGCAGCTTAAACACAGAAGCTTTCTTT. Translation: CASSLNTEAFF.

This clone was seen a handful of times. The rearrangement joins TRBV28 to TRBJ1-2; D perhaps matches TRBD1 (5 bases). The germline V gene has CDR1 MDHEN and CDR2 SYDVKM. The CDR3 is made up of 17 amino acids. Deletions cut 3 bases from V and 2 bases from J, with 19 bases between. The CDR3 DNA reads as TGTGCCAGCAGTTTTGTCATTTCTGGGGCAGGGAACTATGGCTACACCTTC. Residues: CASSFVISGAGNYGYTF.

The chain has TRBV28 and TRBJ1-1; D not resolved. CDR1 is MDHEN, CDR2 SYDVKM, per germline. CDR3 length: 13 amino acids. Trimming took 2 bases from V and 7 from J, leaving 11 bases between them. The CDR3 is CASSLQLRVEAFF. CDR3 bases: TGTGCCAGCAGTTTACAGTTGCGGGTTGAAGCTTTCTTT.

The chain recombines TRBV3-1 (or the pseudogene TRBV3-2) with TRBJ2-7; 13 nucleotides match TRBD2. Germline CDR1 is LGHDT and CDR2 is YNNKEL (reference sequence). The CDR3 contains 16 residues. V gave up 3 bases and J gave up 6 bases; unmatched junction bases: 8. CDR3 amino acids: CASSQRTSGSSGEQYF. As DNA, the CDR3 is TGTGCCAGCAGCCAGCGGACTAGCGGGAGTTCGGGCGAGCAGTACTTC.

The chain recombines TRBV3-1 (or the pseudogene TRBV3-2) with TRBJ2-7; tentative D call: TRBD2 (7 bases). Trimming cost V 3 bases and J 1 base, with 13 bases left between them. Germline V lookup: CDR1 LGHDT, CDR2 YNNKEL (reference sequence). The CDR3 has 15 residues. CDR3: CASSHERGGSYEQYF. The CDR3 DNA follows: TGTGCCAGCAGCCATGAAAGGGGGGGTTCCTACGAGCAGTACTTC.

A few counts support this clone. This chain connects TRBV18 to TRBJ1-2; D perhaps matches TRBD1 (6 bases). Germline V gene data show CDR1 as KGHSH and CDR2 as LQKENI. The CDR3 contains 11 residues. The ends were cut back, 6 bases at V and 6 bases at J, with 8 bases in the middle. The CDR3 sequence: CASSRQDGYTF. CDR3 DNA: TGTGCCAGCTCGCGACAGGATGGCTACACCTTC.

The rearrangement joins TRBV10-2 to TRBJ1-4; no firm D call. The CDR3 runs to 17 residues. The V gene lost 3 bases and the J gene lost 3 bases, with 17 bases spanning the gap. Germline V gene data show CDR1 as WSHSY and CDR2 as SAAADI. This CDR3 reads CASSDSRGAASNEKLFF. The CDR3 coding sequence is TGCGCCAGCAGTGACAGCCGCGGCGCGGCTTCTAATGAAAAACTGTTTTTT.

The chain combines TRBV28 with TRBJ1-2, with 9 bases fitting TRBD1. Germline loops: CDR1 MDHEN, CDR2 SYDVKM. There are 15 residues in the CDR3. V shed 4 bases, J shed 2 bases, and the junction held 5 bases outside the gene matches. CDR3 residues: CASSSTGTGNYGYTF. CDR3 coding DNA: TGTGCCAGCAGTTCCACCGGGACAGGGAACTATGGCTACACCTTC.

The chain couples TRBV15 to TRBJ2-3, with no clear D. The germline V and J ends were trimmed by 0 bases and 0 bases, with 7 bases remaining between them. The CDR3 consists of 15 residues. CDR1 is LNHNV, CDR2 YYDKDF, per germline (reference sequence). DNA of the CDR3: TGTGCCACCAGCAGAGATCCCGTGAGCACAGATACGCAGTATTTT. The encoded protein is CATSRDPVSTDTQYF.

This clone has just a few counts. This rearrangement joins TRBV6-5 to TRBJ1-5; D is uncertain. CDR3 length: 11 amino acids. Deletions cut 8 bases from V and 3 bases from J, with 5 bases between. Germline CDR1 and CDR2: MNHEY and SVGAGI. CDR3 protein: CASGVNQPQHF. DNA of the CDR3: TGTGCCAGCGGAGTCAATCAGCCCCAGCATTTT.

The genes are TRBV5-6 and TRBJ1-5; D perhaps matches TRBD1 (5 bases). CDR1 is SGHDT, CDR2 YYEEEE, per germline. This CDR3 region has 16 residues. V gave up 2 bases and J gave up 5 bases, with 17 bases separating them. For the CDR3, the DNA is TGTGCCAGCAGCTTTAGCCTTTTAGGCAGGGATCAGCCCCAGCATTTT. Protein sequence: CASSFSLLGRDQPQHF.

The chain recombines TRBV15 with TRBJ1-2; TRBD1 agrees at 9 bases. J lost 2 bases, V lost 3 bases, and 13 bases had no gene match. This CDR3 region has 18 residues. Germline lookup yields CDR1 LNHNV and CDR2 YYDKDF (reference sequence). The CDR3 DNA reads TGTGCCACCAGCAGTCAAGGGACAGGGAAACTCGTCAACTATGGCTACACCTTC. This gives the protein CATSSQGTGKLVNYGYTF.

The CDR3 reads CASSYVSGTGTGNTEAFF. As DNA, the CDR3 is TGTGCCAGCAGTTATGTTTCCGGGACCGGGACAGGGAACACTGAAGCTTTCTTT. The chain combines TRBV6-2 or TRBV6-3 with TRBJ1-1; the match to TRBD1 covers 8 bases. Germline V gives CDR1 MNHEY, CDR2 SVGEGT. The junction had 13 bases not matched to a gene; V was cut back by 3 bases and J by 1 base. The length of the CDR3 is 18 residues.

CDR3 DNA sequence: TGTGCCAGCAGTTTCCTCAAGACCGGGAAACAAGAGACCCAGTACTTC. This translates into CASSFLKTGKQETQYF. The V and J genes are TRBV27 and TRBJ2-5; possible D gene TRBD2, 5 bases. Trimming removed 3 bases from V and 2 bases from J, with 16 bases in between. This CDR3 has 16 amino acids. The germline V gene has CDR1 MNHEY and CDR2 SMNVEV (reference sequence).

The chain links TRBV3-1 (or the pseudogene TRBV3-2) to TRBJ1-1; 8 bases line up with TRBD1. The germline gives CDR1 LGHDT, CDR2 YNNKEL (reference sequence). CDR3 size: 14 residues. V shed 1 base, J shed 5 bases, and the junction held 3 bases outside the gene matches. The CDR3 here is CASSQATGGTEAFF. CDR3 DNA: TGTGCCAGCAGCCAAGCTACAGGGGGTACTGAAGCTTTCTTT.

This clone appeared a single time. The V and J genes are TRBV7-9 and TRBJ1-2; D not resolved. V was clipped by 6 bases and J by 3 bases, with 11 bases between them. The CDR3 has 13 residues. CDR1 is SEHNR and CDR2 is FQNEAQ in the germline V gene (reference sequence). The CDR3 region has the DNA TGTGCCAGCAGTCGTGGAGGGTACTATGGCTACACCTTC. It yields the protein CASSRGGYYGYTF.

This sequence joins TRBV9 and TRBJ1-3; 8 bases map to TRBD1. CDR1 is SGDLS, CDR2 YYNGEE, per germline. V was pared by 3 bases and J by 4 bases, with 3 bases of the junction left unmatched. This CDR3 region has 14 residues. This chain's CDR3 is CASSDSGGGNTIYF. The CDR3 region has the DNA TGTGCCAGCAGCGACTCAGGGGGCGGAAACACCATATATTTT.

The V call is TRBV9, the J call TRBJ2-5; 13 bases are a match to TRBD2. V lost 3 bases to trimming and J lost 5 bases; unmatched junction nucleotides: 4. CDR3 length: 15 residues. Germline lookup yields CDR1 SGDLS and CDR2 YYNGEE. DNA for the CDR3: TGTGCCAGCAGCGCGTGGACTAGCGGGGGTGAGACCCAGTACTTC. This gives the protein CASSAWTSGGETQYF.

The chain links TRBV29-1 to TRBJ2-3, with 8 positions matching TRBD2. CDR1 is SQVTM and CDR2 is ANQGSEA in the germline V gene. This CDR3 is 14 amino acids long. The V and J ends lost 4 bases and 5 bases, in that order; junction bases with no gene match: 8. The CDR3 region is CSVVGAGDGDTQYF. Here the CDR3 DNA reads TGCAGCGTTGTTGGAGCGGGAGATGGAGATACGCAGTATTTT.